The present TCR beta chain was sequenced within a study of T cell repertoires in cytomegalovirus infection. Study summary: HLA-C-restricted CMV epitopes, recently identified, and well-studied HLA-B-restricted ones were used by the study.

Study results and caveats: Identification of carriers of CMV plus the relevant HLA was performed using cumulative public TCR beta family frequency.

The CDR3 sequence is 20 residues long. CDR1 MNHNY and CDR2 SVGAGI come from the germline V gene (reference sequence). V gave up 6 bases and J gave up 0 bases; unmatched junction bases: 20. This clonotype has just a few counts. Its target is not known. TCRdb reprocessed the reads with MiXCR, giving one entry per CDR3 protein. The table shows about 920,000 distinct CDR3 sequences, with around 30% occurring only once. V usage is TRBV6-6 and J usage is TRBJ2-3; TRBD1 matches 8 bases. Source: cultured CD8+ T cells from PBMCs, taken from culture after CMV antigen stimulation. This receptor was obtained from a human donor in good health (CMV status not recorded). Some clones in this sample may be carry-over from other donors' samples. The CDR3 is CASSRTRDRLTRASTDTQYF. CDR3 in DNA: TGTGCCAGCAGCCGTACCCGGGACAGGCTAACCAGAGCTAGCACAGATACGCAGTATTTT.